The rows below give T cell receptor beta chains drawn from one sample of a study of cytomegalovirus exposure and HLA in healthy donors. Clones were sequenced by immunoSEQ multiplex PCR, and TCRdb holds only the in-frame ones, with some missing. The sample shows 140,000 to 150,000 clones, 65% to 85% of them seen only once. Input material: PBMCs. The receptors come from a middle-aged woman in good health and CMV-seropositive. The CDR3 runs from the conserved cysteine through the conserved F or W. D genes are given only for firm matches. Clone size is not always given. Where it is, it says once, few, many or a class for expanded clones.

V gene,J gene,clone size,D gene,CDR3 protein,CDR3 DNA
TRBV27,TRBJ2-7,-,TRBD2,CASSFGTSGREQYF,TGTGCCAGCAGTTTCGGGACTAGCGGGCGCGAGCAGTACTTC
TRBV7-3,TRBJ2-7,-,-,CASSLNYRGIYEQYF,TGTGCCAGCAGCTTAAATTATCGGGGAATCTACGAGCAGTACTTC
TRBV28,TRBJ2-7,few,TRBD2,CASSLIAGGLEQYF,TGTGCCAGCAGTTTGATCGCGGGGGGGCTCGAGCAGTACTTC
TRBV28,TRBJ1-5,-,-,CASSRDTGFNQPQHF,TGTGCCAGCAGTCGGGATACAGGGTTCAATCAGCCCCAGCATTTT
TRBV2,TRBJ2-2,-,-,CASSEGGLSGELFF,TGTGCCAGCAGTGAAGGGGGGCTTAGTGGGGAGCTGTTTTTT
TRBV30,TRBJ1-1,-,TRBD1,CAWSLRQGGYSAFF,TGTGCCTGGAGTTTAAGACAGGGAGGCTATAGCGCTTTCTTT
TRBV5-5,TRBJ2-2,-,-,CASNLGISAGELFF,TGTGCCAGCAACCTCGGTATTAGTGCCGGGGAGCTGTTTTTT
TRBV7-9,TRBJ1-2,once,-,CASSLTANYGYTF,TGTGCCAGCAGCTTAACCGCGAACTATGGCTACACCTTC
TRBV28,TRBJ2-7,-,-,CASARTYEQYF,TGTGCCAGCGCCAGGACCTACGAGCAGTACTTC
TRBV5-1,TRBJ2-7,-,-,CASSLDRAYEQYF,TGCGCCAGCAGCTTGGACAGGGCCTACGAGCAGTACTTC
TRBV5-4,TRBJ2-2,-,-,CASSLDLANTGELFF,TGTGCCAGCAGCCTGGACTTAGCGAACACCGGGGAGCTGTTTTTT
TRBV19,TRBJ1-5,-,-,CASSIPYQPQHF,TGTGCCAGTAGTATCCCTTATCAGCCCCAGCATTTT
TRBV15,TRBJ2-3,-,TRBD2,CATSRAQTVAGGTPTSTDTQYF,TGTGCCACCAGCAGAGCCCAGACGGTAGCGGGGGGGACGCCAACTAGCACAGATACGCAGTATTTT
TRBV18,TRBJ2-7,-,-,CASSPPGAPSYEQYF,TGTGCCAGCTCACCACCAGGGGCCCCTTCCTACGAGCAGTACTTC
TRBV19,TRBJ1-4,-,-,CASSITTAGEKLFF,TGTGCCAGTAGTATAACGACAGCGGGTGAAAAACTGTTTTTT
TRBV7-3,TRBJ2-7,-,-,CASSPAPGYEQYF,TGTGCCAGCAGTCCCGCGCCGGGCTACGAGCAGTACTTC
TRBV19,TRBJ1-5,-,TRBD1,CASNPQGGSNQPQHF,TGTGCCAGTAACCCACAGGGGGGTAGCAATCAGCCCCAGCATTTT
TRBV5-4,TRBJ2-7,-,TRBD1,CASSPQLGQSTYEQYF,TGTGCCAGCAGCCCCCAGTTGGGACAGAGTACCTACGAGCAGTACTTC
TRBV5-1,TRBJ2-7,-,-,CASSLPQDSEQYF,TGCGCCAGCAGCCTACCCCAGGACTCCGAGCAGTACTTC
TRBV6-1,TRBJ2-5,-,-,CASSDRRGGQETQYF,TGTGCCAGCAGTGACAGGCGAGGGGGACAAGAGACCCAGTACTTC
TRBV5-4,TRBJ1-2,-,-,CASSPDSLGYTF,TGTGCCAGCAGCCCGGACAGTCTAGGCTACACCTTC
TRBV7-2,TRBJ2-1,-,-,CASSPGGHNEQFF,TGTGCCAGCAGCCCCGGGGGGCACAATGAGCAGTTCTTC
TRBV6-1,TRBJ1-1,-,-,CASSAGVYTEAFF,TGTGCCAGCAGTGCAGGGGTTTACACTGAAGCTTTCTTT
TRBV2,TRBJ2-1,-,TRBD2,CASSLKGRGGLYNEQFF,TGTGCCAGCAGCTTAAAGGGGCGGGGGGGCCTCTACAATGAGCAGTTCTTC
TRBV7-4,TRBJ2-5,-,TRBD2,CASSGGLALVTQYF,TGTGCCAGCAGCGGTGGACTAGCCCTTGTGACCCAGTACTTC
TRBV14,TRBJ1-2,-,-,CASAAGSYGYTF,TGTGCCAGCGCCGCGGGGTCGTATGGCTACACCTTC
TRBV30,TRBJ2-5,-,-,CARSAGNWVQETQYF,TGTGCCCGAAGTGCCGGGAATTGGGTCCAAGAGACCCAGTACTTC
TRBV5-4,TRBJ1-1,-,TRBD1,CASSLYSGGYTEAFF,TGTGCCAGCAGCTTGTATTCAGGGGGGTACACTGAAGCTTTCTTT
TRBV6-1,TRBJ2-3,-,-,CASRRAASTDTQYF,TGTGCCAGCAGGAGGGCAGCTAGCACAGATACGCAGTATTTT
TRBV28,TRBJ2-3,-,TRBD2,CASSLGLAGATDTQYF,TGTGCCAGCAGTTTAGGGCTAGCGGGGGCCACAGATACGCAGTATTTT
TRBV7-6,TRBJ1-3,-,-,CASSLGTGNTIYF,TGTGCCAGCAGCTTAGGGACAGGAAACACCATATATTTT
TRBV18,TRBJ1-4,-,-,CASSQGANEKLFF,TGTGCCAGCTCACAGGGGGCTAATGAAAAACTGTTTTTT
TRBV6-5,TRBJ1-2,-,-,CASTQTGNYGYTF,TGTGCCAGCACCCAAACAGGGAACTATGGCTACACCTTC
TRBV5-1,TRBJ2-2,-,-,CASGGMNTGELFF,TGCGCCAGCGGGGGGATGAACACCGGGGAGCTGTTTTTT
TRBV7-9,TRBJ1-5,-,-,CASSLSGRAGQPQHF,TGTGCCAGCAGCTTAAGTGGCAGGGCCGGTCAGCCCCAGCATTTT
TRBV19,TRBJ1-1,-,TRBD1,CASRPGAFGQGENTEAFF,TGTGCCAGTAGACCCGGGGCCTTTGGACAGGGGGAGAACACTGAAGCTTTCTTT
TRBV11-2,TRBJ2-7,-,-,CASSLVPFYEQYF,TGTGCCAGCAGCTTAGTCCCGTTCTACGAGCAGTACTTC
TRBV7-9,TRBJ2-7,-,-,CASSRAQGRYEQYF,TGTGCCAGCAGCCGCGCCCAGGGGCGGTACGAGCAGTACTTC
TRBV5-4,TRBJ2-1,-,-,CASSWSTGEQFF,TGTGCCAGCAGCTGGAGTACTGGTGAGCAGTTCTTC
TRBV20-1,TRBJ1-2,few,-,CSAFRTSGYTF,TGCAGTGCTTTCCGGACATCGGGCTACACCTTC